These 22 T cell receptor beta chains were sequenced from one sample in a study of blood T cell repertoires in COVID-19. The repertoire was sequenced with immunoSEQ multiplex PCR; TCRdb's copy has only in-frame clones and lacks some. The table has about 170,000 clones, 80% to 85% seen once; the top ten hold 11%. The specimen was peripheral blood. Receptors originate from a man aged 65 to 85 with active or convalescent COVID-19.

This rearrangement joins TRBV6-5 to TRBJ1-1; D ambiguous. The length of the CDR3 is 12 residues. V lost 7 bases to trimming and J lost 8 bases, with 14 bases between them. Germline loops: CDR1 MNHEY, CDR2 SVGAGI. CDR3 loop: CASTQVDGEAFF. For the CDR3, the DNA is TGTGCCAGCACTCAGGTGGATGGCGAAGCTTTCTTT.

The chain joins TRBV5-4 to TRBJ1-5; 7 bases agree with TRBD1. Germline loops: CDR1 SGHNT, CDR2 YYREEE (reference sequence). The CDR3 spans 13 residues. The junction had 2 bases not matched to a gene; V was cut back by 4 bases and J by 4 bases. DNA for the CDR3: TGTGCCAGCAGCGTGGACAGGAATCAGCCCCAGCATTTT. Amino acids: CASSVDRNQPQHF. Combining the CDR3 with reference TRBV5-4 and TRBJ1-5 gives the whole variable domain ETGVTQSPTHLIKTRGQQVTLRCSSQSGHNTVSWYQQALGQGPQFIFQYYREEENGRGNFPPRFSGLQFPNYSSELNVNALELDDSALYLCASSVDRNQPQHFGDGTRLSIL.

The rearrangement uses TRBV9 and TRBJ2-4, with a tentative D call TRBD1 (5 bases). This CDR3 comprises 16 residues. V was cut by 4 bases and J by 9 bases, with 23 bases left in between. Germline V gene data show CDR1 as SGDLS and CDR2 as YYNGEE. This CDR3 reads CASSLGHRTATGIQYF. The CDR3 bases are TGTGCCAGCAGCCTCGGACACAGGACGGCTACGGGCATTCAGTACTTC.

The chain carries TRBV3-1 (or the pseudogene TRBV3-2) and TRBJ2-3; D gene unclear. The V end lost 4 bases, the J end lost 1 base, and 9 bases lay between the germline ends. Germline V gene sequence: CDR1 LGHDT, CDR2 YNNKEL (reference sequence). The CDR3 loop spans 14 amino acids. This CDR3 reads CASSPGEGTDTQYF. The CDR3, as DNA: TGTGCCAGCAGCCCCGGCGAGGGCACAGATACGCAGTATTTT.

The chain recombines TRBV4-1 with TRBJ1-3; a weak D match, TRBD1 (6 bases). The CDR3 has 16 amino acids. Germline V gives CDR1 MGHRA, CDR2 YSYEKL. Trimming took 0 bases from V and 4 from J, leaving 13 bases between them. CDR3: CASSQDRRGWGNTIYF. In DNA form, the CDR3 reads TGCGCCAGCAGCCAAGATCGCAGGGGTTGGGGAAACACCATATATTTT.

The J gene is TRBJ1-2, the V gene TRBV6-1, with TRBD1 identical over 10 bases. V lost 1 base to trimming and J lost 5 bases; unmatched junction nucleotides: 4. The CDR3 loop spans 15 amino acids. Germline V CDR1 and CDR2: MNHNS, SASEGT. The CDR3 DNA reads TGTGCCAGCAGTGAAGGGACAGGGGGATCTTATGGCTACACCTTC. Residues: CASSEGTGGSYGYTF.

This chain links TRBV4-3 with TRBJ2-3; D unclear. Germline V gives CDR1 LGHNA, CDR2 YSLEER. The CDR3 has 16 amino acids. Trimming took 0 bases from V and 10 from J, leaving 20 bases between them. CDR3 amino acids: CASSQDYERSLASQYF. Written as DNA, the CDR3 is TGCGCCAGCAGCCAAGACTACGAGAGATCCTTAGCCTCGCAGTATTTT.

A single count supports this clone. The chain joins TRBV27 to TRBJ1-2, with 9 bases aligning to TRBD1. The germline V gene encodes CDR1 MNHEY and CDR2 SMNVEV (reference sequence). The CDR3 consists of 13 residues. Trimming cost V 9 bases and J 9 bases; bases outside gene matches: 11. For the CDR3, the DNA is TGTGCCAGGGGTGGACAGGGGAGTTATAGCTACACCTTC. This encodes CARGGQGSYSYTF.

The gene calls are TRBV10-3 and TRBJ1-2, with TRBD1 identical over 12 bases. Germline CDR1 and CDR2: ENHRY and SYGVKD. The CDR3 loop spans 14 amino acids. Unmatched junction bases numbered 11, after V lost 11 bases and J lost 7 bases. The CDR3 sequence: CAVSGTGGGGGYTF. The CDR3 nucleotides read TGTGCCGTCTCCGGGACAGGGGGCGGGGGTGGCTACACCTTC.

The chain carries TRBV7-2 and TRBJ2-7, with a possible D match to TRBD1 (6 bases). The germline gives CDR1 SGHTA, CDR2 FQGNSA. Trimming pared 2 bases from V and 4 bases from J, leaving 15 bases between. The CDR3 consists of 15 residues. The CDR3 spells CASSLSAVGAYEQYF. The DNA for the CDR3 is TGTGCCAGCAGCTTATCGGCCGTGGGGGCTTACGAGCAGTACTTC.

The chain combines TRBV6-5 with TRBJ1-1; D not resolved. V dropped 5 bases and J dropped 1 base, with 14 bases sitting between them. Germline CDR1 reads MNHEY; CDR2 reads SVGAGI. The CDR3 is 15 amino acids. The CDR3 bases are TGTGCCAGCAGTCCCACCGGTTTGAGGAACACTGAAGCTTTCTTT. This gives the protein CASSPTGLRNTEAFF.

This clone has a handful of counts. The genes are TRBV30 and TRBJ2-1; TRBD1 matches 9 bases. Germline trimming cut 5 bases from V and 6 bases from J; bases unmatched to any gene: 8. CDR3 length: 14 amino acids. Germline V gene data show CDR1 as GTSNPN and CDR2 as SVGIG (reference sequence). The CDR3 sequence is CAWDPGQGGNEQFF. The CDR3 DNA follows: TGTGCCTGGGATCCGGGACAGGGCGGCAATGAGCAGTTCTTC.

The J gene is TRBJ1-1, the V gene TRBV28; D is unresolved. Germline CDR1 is MDHEN and CDR2 is SYDVKM. The CDR3 runs 11 residues. Trimming took 2 bases from V and 7 from J, leaving 5 bases between them. The CDR3 coding sequence is TGTGCCAGCAGTTTAAGGAGTGAAGCTTTCTTT. Its translation: CASSLRSEAFF. Full variable domain (remainder filled in from reference TRBV28 and TRBJ1-1): DVKVTQSSRYLVKRTGEKVFLECVQDMDHENMFWYRQDPGLGLRLIYFSYDVKMKEKGDIPEGYSVSREKKERFSLILESASTNQTSMYLCASSLRSEAFFGQGTRLTVV.

The J gene is TRBJ2-1, the V gene TRBV28; 8 bases are a match to TRBD2. Germline trimming cut 5 bases from V and 0 bases from J; bases unmatched to any gene: 6. CDR3 size: 16 residues. CDR1 is MDHEN and CDR2 is SYDVKM in the germline V gene. In nucleotides, the CDR3 is TGTGCCAGCAGTGCCCTCGCGGGGGGCTCCTACAATGAGCAGTTCTTC. Amino acid sequence: CASSALAGGSYNEQFF.

V is TRBV7-9 and J is TRBJ2-7; a possible D gene is TRBD1 (5 bases). V shed 2 bases and J shed 0 bases, with 11 bases lying between them. CDR1 and CDR2 from the germline V gene are SEHNR and FQNEAQ (reference sequence). The CDR3 contains 15 residues. The CDR3 bases are TGTGCCAGCAGCTTAAGGGGCCACAGCTCCTACGAGCAGTACTTC. This encodes CASSLRGHSSYEQYF. Combining the CDR3 with reference TRBV7-9 and TRBJ2-7 gives the whole variable domain DTGVSQNPRHKITKRGQNVTFRCDPISEHNRLYWYRQTLGQGPEFLTYFQNEAQLEKSRLLSDRFSAERPKGSFSTLEIQRTEQGDSAMYLCASSLRGHSSYEQYFGPGTRLTVT.

The V gene is TRBV27, the J gene TRBJ2-1, with a possible D match to TRBD2 (7 bases). The CDR3 has 15 amino acids. Germline assignment: CDR1 MNHEY and CDR2 SMNVEV (reference sequence). V lost 2 bases and J 4 bases, leaving 12 bases between the germline ends. This CDR3 is CASSLVGGLYNEQFF. The DNA of the CDR3 is TGTGCCAGCAGTTTAGTAGGGGGACTATACAATGAGCAGTTCTTC.

CDR3 residues: CASSQERGTGTFNSPLHF. The CDR3 coding sequence is TGTGCCAGCAGCCAAGAAAGGGGGACAGGGACCTTTAATTCACCCCTCCACTTT. V usage is TRBV3-1 (or the pseudogene TRBV3-2) and J usage is TRBJ1-6, with 9 bases that match TRBD1. Germline trimming cut 0 bases from V and 6 bases from J; bases unmatched to any gene: 9. From germline, CDR1 is LGHDT and CDR2 YNNKEL (reference sequence). This CDR3 contains 18 residues.

This chain joins TRBV5-4 and TRBJ1-4; D unclear. Germline CDR1 reads SGHNT; CDR2 reads YYREEE (reference sequence). The ends were cut back, 0 bases at V and 5 bases at J, with 8 bases in the middle. The CDR3 runs to 14 residues. The CDR3 nucleotides read TGTGCCAGCAGCTTGGGGGCGGGAAATGAAAAACTGTTTTTT. This translates into CASSLGAGNEKLFF.

V is TRBV6-2 or TRBV6-3 and J is TRBJ2-2; unclear D gene. V lost 4 bases, J lost 0 bases, and 9 bases lay in between. CDR1 MNHEY and CDR2 SVGEGT come from the germline V gene. This CDR3 contains 15 residues. In DNA, the CDR3 is TGTGCCAGCAGTTCAAAGCCACCGAACACCGGGGAGCTGTTTTTT. It codes for CASSSKPPNTGELFF.

This clone was observed a handful of times. The chain carries TRBV7-2 and TRBJ1-1; possibly TRBD1 for D (5 bases). This CDR3 contains 17 residues. V was shortened by 1 base and J by 4 bases, with 19 bases between the two germline ends. The germline CDR1 and CDR2 sequences are SGHTA and FQGNSA. This CDR3 reads CASSLGFREGFGTEAFF. The CDR3, as DNA: TGTGCCAGCAGCTTAGGTTTCAGGGAGGGGTTCGGCACTGAAGCTTTCTTT.

This chain connects TRBV7-9 to TRBJ1-2, with TRBD1 as a possible D gene (5 bases). Trimming took off 4 bases at V and 3 bases at J, with 18 bases between the two ends. Germline loops: CDR1 SEHNR, CDR2 FQNEAQ (reference sequence). The CDR3 runs to 16 residues. CDR3 residues: CASSSDIVTVHYGYTF. CDR3 nucleotides: TGTGCCAGCAGCTCCGACATCGTGACAGTGCACTATGGCTACACCTTC.

For the CDR3, the DNA is TGTGCCAGCAGCCGTCAAGCGGGGGACCAAAGAAAAGCTTTCTTT. Protein product: CASSRQAGDQRKAFF. V and J are TRBV7-2 and TRBJ1-1, with TRBD1 as a possible D gene (5 bases). The CDR3 is made up of 15 amino acids. The germline V gene encodes CDR1 SGHTA and CDR2 FQGNSA. Trimming left V 5 bases short and J 9 bases short, with 22 bases between. Together with reference TRBV7-2 and TRBJ1-1, the CDR3 gives the full variable domain: GAGVSQSPSNKVTEKGKDVELRCDPISGHTALYWYRQSLGQGLEFLIYFQGNSAPDKSGLPSDRFSAERTGGSVSTLTIQRTQQEDSAVYLCASSRQAGDQRKAFFGQGTRLTVV.